This entry lists 15 T cell receptor beta chains sequenced from one sample in a study of T cells in Graves' hyperthyroidism and ophthalmopathy. TCR beta CDR3 regions were amplified from RNA. HTBI primers were the set used in a first-round RT-PCR of the TCR CDR3. TCRdb redid the calling of the multiplex PCR reads with MiXCR, one entry per CDR3 protein. The data contain under 350,000 distinct CDR3 sequences, over 15% of them singletons. Sequencing was carried out using blood. The receptors were gathered from a woman aged 55-70 years with Graves' ophthalmopathy.

About this clonotype: The CDR3 does not close with the conserved phenylalanine or tryptophan, likely indicating a read error. The rearrangement joins TRBV27 to TRBJ1-6, with D possibly being TRBD1 (5 bases). This CDR3 spans 15 amino acids. Trimming removed 6 bases at V and 9 bases at J, with 18 bases between. Germline V gene sequence: CDR1 MNHEY, CDR2 SMNVEV (reference sequence). The chain's CDR3 is CASRRDRPIGSPLHL. The CDR3 region has the DNA TGTGCCAGCAGGAGGGACCGCCCAATAGGTTCACCCCTCCACCTT.

The V call is TRBV19, the J call TRBJ1-5; the D gene is possibly TRBD1 (5 bases). Trimming shortened V by 2 bases and J by 6 bases, and 11 bases separated the two germline ends. From germline, CDR1 is LNHDA and CDR2 SQIVND (reference sequence). The CDR3 contains 14 residues. This CDR3 reads CASSIFQGGQPQHF. In nucleotides, the CDR3 is TGTGCCAGTAGTATATTCCAGGGCGGTCAGCCCCAGCATTTT.

This clonotype was recorded at least ten times. V and J are TRBV19 and TRBJ2-7; D perhaps matches TRBD1 (6 bases). The CDR3 spans 17 residues. The germline V and J ends were trimmed by 3 bases and 4 bases, with 22 bases remaining between them. Germline CDR1 reads LNHDA; CDR2 reads SQIVND (reference sequence). The CDR3 sequence is CASSMRDNHLTTYEQYF. The CDR3 region has the DNA TGTGCCAGTAGTATGAGGGACAATCATCTCACCACTTACGAGCAGTACTTC.

The gene calls are TRBV6-2 or TRBV6-3 and TRBJ1-4; TRBD1 might be the D (5 bases). The germline V and J ends were trimmed by 4 bases and 5 bases, with 8 bases remaining between them. The CDR3 consists of 13 residues. The germline gives CDR1 MNHEY, CDR2 SVGEGT. CDR3 nucleotides: TGTGCCAGCAGTTCGGAGGGGAATGAAAAACTGTTTTTT. This translates into CASSSEGNEKLFF.

This clonotype was observed many times. This chain uses TRBV6-5 with TRBJ2-5; D ambiguous. CDR1 and CDR2 (germline): MNHEY, SVGAGI. The CDR3 is 14 residues long. V lost 0 bases to trimming and J lost 2 bases, with 7 bases between them. Here the CDR3 reads CASSYSRLQETQYF. The CDR3 nucleotides are TGTGCCAGCAGTTACTCGAGACTGCAAGAGACCCAGTACTTC.

This clonotype has at least ten counts. The rearrangement links TRBV5-1 to TRBJ2-7, with 9 bases fitting TRBD1. CDR1 and CDR2 from the germline V gene are SGHRS and YFSETQ. CDR3 length: 14 residues. The J segment lost 5 bases and the V segment lost 4 bases, leaving 7 bases of the junction unmatched. In nucleotides, the CDR3 is TGCGCCAGCAGCGTTACCGGGACAGGGAACGAGCAGTACTTC. Protein: CASSVTGTGNEQYF.

Ten or more counts support this clonotype. V is TRBV18 and J is TRBJ1-2; 8 nucleotides line up with TRBD1. The CDR3 has 13 amino acids. The V gene end was trimmed by 5 bases and the J gene end by 4 bases; junction bases not matched to a gene: 3. CDR1 is KGHSH, CDR2 LQKENI, per germline. The CDR3 bases are TGTGCCAGCTCATCCGACAGGGGCTATGGCTACACCTTC. Translating gives CASSSDRGYGYTF.

At least ten counts were recorded for this clonotype. The chain uses TRBV20-1 and TRBJ2-7, with 10 bases that match TRBD1. Losses at the gene ends were 6 bases for V and 3 bases for J; bases not matched to a gene: 5. Germline V CDR1 and CDR2: DFQATT, SNEGSKA (reference sequence). There are 13 residues in the CDR3. CDR3 sequence (DNA): TGCAGTGCGACCCGGGACAGGGGCTACGAGCAGTACTTC. As protein: CSATRDRGYEQYF.

This clonotype was counted a few times. The chain is built from TRBV7-9 and TRBJ1-1; 7 nucleotides match TRBD1. Germline V gene sequence: CDR1 SEHNR, CDR2 FQNEAQ (reference sequence). The J segment lost 5 bases and the V segment lost 5 bases, leaving 2 bases of the junction unmatched. The CDR3 contains 12 residues. The chain's CDR3 is CASSEDRTEAFF. The CDR3, as DNA: TGTGCCAGCAGCGAGGACAGGACTGAAGCTTTCTTT.

The rearrangement uses TRBV7-9 and TRBJ1-5; possible D gene TRBD1, 5 bases. The germline CDR1 and CDR2 sequences are SEHNR and FQNEAQ (reference sequence). This CDR3 contains 16 residues. Trimming removed 4 bases from V and 2 bases from J, with 15 bases in between. The CDR3 region is CASSWGTQGGNQPQHF. The CDR3 DNA reads as TGTGCCAGCAGCTGGGGCACCCAGGGAGGCAATCAGCCCCAGCATTTT.

V is TRBV11-2 and J is TRBJ2-7, with D uncertain. The V and J ends lost 6 bases and 7 bases respectively, with 13 bases between them. CDR3 length equals 12 residues. Per germline, CDR1 SGHAT and CDR2 FQNNGV. CDR3 bases: TGTGCCAGCAGAAACCCGAACGGAGAGCAGTACTTC. Translated, it gives CASRNPNGEQYF.

This clonotype was seen just once. This chain connects TRBV13 to TRBJ2-4, with TRBD1 as a possible D gene (6 bases). This CDR3 region has 14 residues. Germline V gives CDR1 PRHDT, CDR2 FYEKMQ (reference sequence). With 2 bases removed from V and 8 bases from J, the gap between germline ends came to 13 bases. CDR3: CASSLQQGVDIQYF. The CDR3 DNA follows: TGTGCCAGCAGCTTACAACAGGGTGTGGACATTCAGTACTTC.

This chain links TRBV19 with TRBJ2-2; 9 bases match TRBD2. Germline lookup yields CDR1 LNHDA and CDR2 SQIVND (reference sequence). V shed 5 bases and J 7 bases; nucleotides not matched to a gene: 8. The CDR3 spans 15 residues. The CDR3 DNA is TGTGCCAGTAGTGCCAGGGGACTAGCTTTCGGGGAGCTGTTTTTT. This translates into CASSARGLAFGELFF.

The chain carries TRBV10-3 and TRBJ1-1, with a possible D match to TRBD1 (5 bases). The CDR3 is made up of 14 amino acids. The V end lost 7 bases, the J end lost 3 bases, and 15 bases lay between the germline ends. The germline V gene has CDR1 ENHRY and CDR2 SYGVKD. In DNA form, the CDR3 reads TGTGCCATCACGAGGGGCGCGTCGGACACTGAAGCTTTCTTT. As protein: CAITRGASDTEAFF.

V is TRBV7-2 and J is TRBJ1-4; a weak D match, TRBD1 (5 bases). The CDR3 has 15 residues. The ends were cut back, 0 bases at V and 8 bases at J, with 13 bases in the middle. Germline V gene data show CDR1 as SGHTA and CDR2 as FQGNSA. In nucleotides, the CDR3 is TGTGCCAGCAGCTTAGCTTCAGGGCTGGGGGAAAAACTGTTTTTT. Residues: CASSLASGLGEKLFF.